This T cell receptor beta chain was sequenced in a study of T cell responses to AZD1222 COVID-19 vaccine. This table comes from immunoSEQ multiplex PCR, and its TCRdb copy is limited to in-frame clones, with some not included. Of roughly 60,000 clones listed, 70% to 90% were seen once; the top ten hold just under 5%. Study-wide findings and caveats: The peak T cell response came first, and repertoires were sampled only after it.

To note about this clone: Antigen specificity is unknown.

Germline CDR1 and CDR2: LGHDT and YNNKEL (reference sequence). Germline trimming cut 4 bases from V and 3 bases from J; bases unmatched to any gene: 5. This CDR3 has 14 residues. The sequence was collected from an adult in good health. This specimen consisted of peripheral blood, obtained on day 0 of AZD1222 vaccination. This chain links TRBV3-1 (or the pseudogene TRBV3-2) with TRBJ2-7, with 8 positions matching TRBD1. CDR3 sequence: CASSRGQENYEQYF. CDR3 nucleotide sequence: TGTGCCAGCAGCCGGGGACAGGAGAACTACGAGCAGTACTTC.